Given below is one T cell receptor (beta chain) in context. As yet, its antigen is unknown. From the germline J gene comes the end of the CDR3, since the read stops 3 residues before it. V dropped 8 bases and J dropped 1; count of bases not matched to a gene: 7. The CDR3 loop spans 15 amino acids. Germline assignment: CDR1 SGHVS and CDR2 FQNEAQ. This entry is derived from a study of T cells in women clearing cervical HPV infection. Study conclusions and caveats: CIN3+ cases had significantly higher TCR richness than controls; evenness did not differ. Cases and controls were distinguished at AUC 0.83 by richness and V genes.

Clones were read by immunoSEQ multiplex PCR, and TCRdb kept only the in-frame ones, dropping some. The table lists about 30,000 clones. The specimen was blood buffy coat. This TCR derives from a woman aged 18-69 years with a cervical HPV16 infection that either progressed to CIN3+ or cleared (not recorded which). The V and J genes are TRBV7-8 and TRBJ1-2; the match to TRBD1 covers 10 bases. The covered CDR3 bases are TGTGCCAGCTCACGACAGGGGGCGAGTAACTATGGC. As protein: CASSRQGASNYG. The whole CDR3 sequence reads CASSRQGASNYGYTF.